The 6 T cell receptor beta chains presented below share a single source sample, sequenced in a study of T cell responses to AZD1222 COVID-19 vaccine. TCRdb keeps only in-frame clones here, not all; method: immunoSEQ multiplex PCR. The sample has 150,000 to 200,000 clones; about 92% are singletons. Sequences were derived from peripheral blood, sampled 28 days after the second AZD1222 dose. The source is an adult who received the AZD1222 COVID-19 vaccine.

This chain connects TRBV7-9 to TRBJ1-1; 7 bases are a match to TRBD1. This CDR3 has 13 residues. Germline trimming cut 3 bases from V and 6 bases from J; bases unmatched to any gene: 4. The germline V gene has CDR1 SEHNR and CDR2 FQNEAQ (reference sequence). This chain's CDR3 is CASSFLQGAEAFF. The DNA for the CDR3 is TGTGCCAGCAGCTTCCTCCAGGGGGCTGAAGCTTTCTTT.

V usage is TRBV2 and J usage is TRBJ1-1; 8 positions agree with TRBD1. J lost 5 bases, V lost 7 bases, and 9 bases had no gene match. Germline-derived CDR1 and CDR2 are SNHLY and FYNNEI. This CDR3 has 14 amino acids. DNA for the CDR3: TGTGCCAGCACCGGACAGGGAGGTGGTACTGAAGCTTTCTTT. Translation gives CASTGQGGGTEAFF.

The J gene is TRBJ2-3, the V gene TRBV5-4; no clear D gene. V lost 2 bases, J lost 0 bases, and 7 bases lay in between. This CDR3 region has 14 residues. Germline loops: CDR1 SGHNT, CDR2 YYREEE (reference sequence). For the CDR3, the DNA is TGTGCCAGCAGCTTCAAGCAGAGCACAGATACGCAGTATTTT. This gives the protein CASSFKQSTDTQYF.

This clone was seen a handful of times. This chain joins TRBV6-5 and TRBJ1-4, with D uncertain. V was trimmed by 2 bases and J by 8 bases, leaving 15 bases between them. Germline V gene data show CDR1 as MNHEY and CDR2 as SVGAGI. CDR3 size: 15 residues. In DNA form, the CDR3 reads TGTGCCAGCAGTTACGAGGCTTTGGGCCGAGAAAAACTGTTTTTT. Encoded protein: CASSYEALGREKLFF.

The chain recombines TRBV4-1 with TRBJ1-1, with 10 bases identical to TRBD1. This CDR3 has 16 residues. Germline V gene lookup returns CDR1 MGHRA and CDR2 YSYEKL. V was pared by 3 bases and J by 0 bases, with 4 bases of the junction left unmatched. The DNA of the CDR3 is TGCGCCAGCAGCCAGGCGACAGGGGGCATGAACACTGAAGCTTTCTTT. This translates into CASSQATGGMNTEAFF.

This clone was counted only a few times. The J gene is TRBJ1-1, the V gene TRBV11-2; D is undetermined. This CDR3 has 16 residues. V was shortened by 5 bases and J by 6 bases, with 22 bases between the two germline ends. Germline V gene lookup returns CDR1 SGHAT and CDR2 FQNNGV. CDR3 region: CASSPNRGRNFAEAFF. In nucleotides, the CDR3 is TGTGCCAGCAGCCCTAACAGAGGGAGAAATTTTGCTGAAGCTTTCTTT.